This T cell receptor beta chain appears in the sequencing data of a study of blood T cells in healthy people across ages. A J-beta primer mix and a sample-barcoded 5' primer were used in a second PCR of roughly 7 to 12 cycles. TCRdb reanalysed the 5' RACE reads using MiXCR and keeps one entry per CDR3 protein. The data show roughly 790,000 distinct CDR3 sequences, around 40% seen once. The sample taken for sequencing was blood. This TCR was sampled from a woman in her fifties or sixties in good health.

The CDR3 nucleotides are TGTGCCAGCACCATCGGGGGGAATGCCTACAATGAGCAGTTCTTC. The encoded protein is CASTIGGNAYNEQFF. The rearrangement links TRBV9 to TRBJ2-1, with 7 bases lining up with TRBD2. The CDR3 extends over 15 amino acids. J gave up 2 bases and V 6 bases, and 8 bases lay outside the gene matches. Germline-derived CDR1 and CDR2 are SGDLS and YYNGEE.